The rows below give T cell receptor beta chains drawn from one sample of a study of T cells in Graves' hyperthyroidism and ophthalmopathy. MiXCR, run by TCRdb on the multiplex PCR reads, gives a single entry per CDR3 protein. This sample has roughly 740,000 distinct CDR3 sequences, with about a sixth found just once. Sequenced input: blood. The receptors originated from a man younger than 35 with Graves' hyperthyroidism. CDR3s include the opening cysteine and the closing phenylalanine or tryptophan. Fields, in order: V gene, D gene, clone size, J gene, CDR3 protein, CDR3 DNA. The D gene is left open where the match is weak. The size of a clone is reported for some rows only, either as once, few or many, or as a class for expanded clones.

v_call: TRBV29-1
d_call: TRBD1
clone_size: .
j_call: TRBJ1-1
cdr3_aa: CSVEGYRGRAGEAFF
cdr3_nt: TGCAGCGTTGAAGGATACAGGGGCCGAGCGGGTGAAGCTTTCTTT

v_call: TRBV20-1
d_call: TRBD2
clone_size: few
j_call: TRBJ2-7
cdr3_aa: CSARKPGTSSYEQYF
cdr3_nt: TGCAGTGCTAGGAAACCCGGGACTAGCTCCTACGAGCAGTACTTC

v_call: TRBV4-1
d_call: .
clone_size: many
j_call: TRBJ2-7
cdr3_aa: CASSQVPGVYEQYF
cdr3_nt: TGCGCCAGCAGCCAAGTCCCGGGAGTCTACGAGCAGTACTTC

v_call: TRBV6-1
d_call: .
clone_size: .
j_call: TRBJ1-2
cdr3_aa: CAAKRGHYGYTF
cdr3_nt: TGTGCCGCCAAGCGGGGCCACTATGGCTACACCTTC

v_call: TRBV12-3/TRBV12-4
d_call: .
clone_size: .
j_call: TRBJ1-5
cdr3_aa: CASSLMRVQPQHF
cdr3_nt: TGTGCCAGCAGTTTAATGAGGGTTCAGCCCCAGCATTTT

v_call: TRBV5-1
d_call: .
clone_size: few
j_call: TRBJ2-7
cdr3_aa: CASSPRRQILSSYEQYF
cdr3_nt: TGCGCCAGCAGCCCCAGACGACAGATTCTTAGCTCCTACGAGCAGTACTTC

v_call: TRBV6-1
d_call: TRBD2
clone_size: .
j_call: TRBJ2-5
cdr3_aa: CASTRGASGRVRQTQYF
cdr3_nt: TGTGCCAGCACCAGGGGCGCTAGCGGGAGGGTTCGTCAGACCCAGTACTTC

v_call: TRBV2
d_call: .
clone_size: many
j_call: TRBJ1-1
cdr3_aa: CASMKGGSLNTEAFF
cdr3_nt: TGTGCCAGCATGAAAGGAGGCAGTCTGAACACTGAAGCTTTCTTT

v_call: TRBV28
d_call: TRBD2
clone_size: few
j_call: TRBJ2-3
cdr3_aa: CASSLAGGFTDTQYF
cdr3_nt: TGTGCCAGCAGTTTAGCGGGAGGCTTCACAGATACGCAGTATTTT

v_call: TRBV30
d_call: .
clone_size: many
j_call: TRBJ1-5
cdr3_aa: CAWADDSNQPQHF
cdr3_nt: TGTGCCTGGGCCGACGATAGCAATCAGCCCCAGCATTTT

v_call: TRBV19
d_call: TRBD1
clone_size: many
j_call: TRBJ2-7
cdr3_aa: CASSINRGPFYEQYF
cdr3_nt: TGTGCCAGTAGTATTAACAGGGGTCCATTCTACGAGCAGTACTTC

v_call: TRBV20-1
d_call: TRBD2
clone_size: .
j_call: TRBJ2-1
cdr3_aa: CSGLVGGKDEQFF
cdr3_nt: TGCAGTGGTTTAGTCGGGGGGAAGGATGAGCAGTTCTTC

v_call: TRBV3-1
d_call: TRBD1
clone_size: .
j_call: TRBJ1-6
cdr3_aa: CASSRGQGMRNSPLHF
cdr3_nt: TGTGCCAGCAGCCGAGGACAGGGGATGAGGAATTCACCCCTCCACTTT

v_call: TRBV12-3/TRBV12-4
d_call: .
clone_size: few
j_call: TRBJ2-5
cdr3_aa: CASSLVQGGQETQYF
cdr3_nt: TGTGCCAGCAGTTTAGTGCAGGGCGGGCAAGAGACCCAGTACTTC

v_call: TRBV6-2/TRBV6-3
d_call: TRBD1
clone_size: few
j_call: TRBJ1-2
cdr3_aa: CASSSDREVYTF
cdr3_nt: TGTGCCAGCAGTTCCGACAGGGAGGTCTACACCTTC

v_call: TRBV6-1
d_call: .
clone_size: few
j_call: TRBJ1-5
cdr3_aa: CASSNRGHSNQPQHF
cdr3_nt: TGTGCCAGCAGTAACCGGGGACACTCCAATCAGCCCCAGCATTTT

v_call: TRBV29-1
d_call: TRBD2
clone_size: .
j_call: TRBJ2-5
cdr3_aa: CSVEGRLAGVGETQYF
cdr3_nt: TGCAGCGTTGAAGGTCGGCTAGCGGGAGTGGGGGAGACCCAGTACTTC

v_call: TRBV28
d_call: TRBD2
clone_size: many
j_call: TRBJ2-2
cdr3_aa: CASSSPGRTGELFF
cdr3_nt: TGTGCCAGCAGCTCCCCCGGGAGGACCGGGGAGCTGTTTTTT

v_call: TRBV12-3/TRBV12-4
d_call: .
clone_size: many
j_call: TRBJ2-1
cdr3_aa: CASTLYNEQFF
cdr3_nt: TGTGCCAGCACCCTATACAATGAGCAGTTCTTC

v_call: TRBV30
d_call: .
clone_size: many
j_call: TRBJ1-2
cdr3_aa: CAWSVHRYDGYTF
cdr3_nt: TGTGCCTGGAGTGTACACCGTTATGATGGCTACACCTTC

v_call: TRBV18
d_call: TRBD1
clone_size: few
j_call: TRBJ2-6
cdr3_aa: CASSPGTGIYAGANVLTF
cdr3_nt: TGTGCCAGCTCGCCCGGGACAGGGATTTATGCTGGGGCCAACGTCCTGACTTTC

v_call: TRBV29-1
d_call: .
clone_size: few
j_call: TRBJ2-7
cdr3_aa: CSVGGAGYEQYF
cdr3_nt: TGCAGCGTTGGGGGCGCCGGCTACGAGCAGTACTTC

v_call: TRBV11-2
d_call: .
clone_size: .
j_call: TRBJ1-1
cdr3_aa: CASSQVGTDTLNTEAFF
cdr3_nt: TGTGCCAGCAGCCAAGTCGGGACGGATACTTTGAACACTGAAGCTTTCTTT

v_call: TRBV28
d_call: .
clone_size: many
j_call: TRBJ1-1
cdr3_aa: CASKFMAGLNTEAFF
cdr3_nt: TGTGCCAGCAAGTTTATGGCAGGGTTGAACACTGAAGCTTTCTTT

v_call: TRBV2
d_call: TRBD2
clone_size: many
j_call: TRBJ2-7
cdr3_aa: CASTRGETYEQYF
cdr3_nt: TGTGCCAGCACCCGGGGGGAGACCTACGAGCAGTACTTC

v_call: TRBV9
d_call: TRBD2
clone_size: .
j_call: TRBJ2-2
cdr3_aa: CASSGLAGEVGELFF
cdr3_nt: TGTGCCAGCAGCGGGCTAGCGGGAGAAGTCGGGGAGCTGTTTTTT

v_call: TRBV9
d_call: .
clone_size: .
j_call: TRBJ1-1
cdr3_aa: CASSVAEAGNTEAFF
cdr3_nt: TGTGCCAGCAGCGTAGCCGAGGCGGGAAACACTGAAGCTTTCTTT

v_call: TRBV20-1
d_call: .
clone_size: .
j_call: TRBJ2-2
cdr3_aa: CSARGRPGGELFF
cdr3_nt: TGCAGTGCTAGGGGCCGCCCAGGCGGGGAGCTGTTTTTT

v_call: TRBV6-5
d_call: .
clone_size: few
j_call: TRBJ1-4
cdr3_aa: CASSYSPGREKLFF
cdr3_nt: TGTGCCAGCAGTTACTCGCCAGGGAGGGAAAAACTGTTTTTT

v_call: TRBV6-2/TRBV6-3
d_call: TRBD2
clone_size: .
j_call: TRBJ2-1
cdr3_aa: CASRESSGSYNEQFF
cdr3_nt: TGTGCCAGCAGAGAATCTAGCGGGAGCTACAATGAGCAGTTCTTC

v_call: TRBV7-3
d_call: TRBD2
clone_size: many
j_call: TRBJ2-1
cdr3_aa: CASSRTSASNEQFF
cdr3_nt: TGTGCCAGCAGCAGGACTAGCGCAAGCAATGAGCAGTTCTTC

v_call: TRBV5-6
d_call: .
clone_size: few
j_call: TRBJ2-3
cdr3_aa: CASSLLGGASVSDTQYF
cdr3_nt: TGTGCCAGCAGCTTGTTGGGGGGGGCTAGCGTCTCAGATACGCAGTATTTT

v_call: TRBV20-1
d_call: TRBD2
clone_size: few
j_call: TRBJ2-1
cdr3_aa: CSAGLAGFSSYNEQFF
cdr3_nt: TGCAGTGCGGGACTAGCGGGATTCAGCTCCTACAATGAGCAGTTCTTC

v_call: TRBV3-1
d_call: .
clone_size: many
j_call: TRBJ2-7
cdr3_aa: CASSPLDAYEQYF
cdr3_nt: TGTGCCAGCAGCCCCCTAGACGCCTACGAGCAGTACTTC

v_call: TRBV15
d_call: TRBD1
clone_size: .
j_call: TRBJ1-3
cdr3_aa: CATSRDRGPGNTIYF
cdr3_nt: TGTGCCACCAGCAGGGACAGGGGACCTGGAAACACCATATATTTT

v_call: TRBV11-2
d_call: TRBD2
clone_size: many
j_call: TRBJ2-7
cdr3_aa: CASRLAGVPHEQYF
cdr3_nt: TGTGCCAGCAGACTAGCGGGAGTTCCCCACGAGCAGTACTTC

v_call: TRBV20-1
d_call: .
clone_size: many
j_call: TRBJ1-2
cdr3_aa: CSAVPLMGYGYTF
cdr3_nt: TGCAGTGCCGTTCCTCTTATGGGCTATGGCTACACCTTC

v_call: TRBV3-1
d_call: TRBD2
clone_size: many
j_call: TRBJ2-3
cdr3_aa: CASSQGWLAGGTDTQYF
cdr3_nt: TGTGCCAGCAGCCAAGGTTGGCTAGCGGGAGGCACAGATACGCAGTATTTT

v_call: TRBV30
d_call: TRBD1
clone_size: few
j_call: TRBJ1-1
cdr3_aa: CAWRFLDREYTEAFF
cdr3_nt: TGTGCCTGGAGATTTCTGGACAGGGAGTACACTGAAGCTTTCTTT

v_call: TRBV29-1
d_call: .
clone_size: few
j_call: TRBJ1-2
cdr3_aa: CSVEQLYGYTF
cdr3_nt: TGCAGCGTTGAACAGCTCTATGGCTACACCTTC

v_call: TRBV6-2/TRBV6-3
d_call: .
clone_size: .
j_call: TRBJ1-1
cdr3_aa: CASSFNTGVVNTEAFF
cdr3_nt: TGTGCCAGCAGTTTTAATACTGGGGTTGTGAACACTGAAGCTTTCTTT

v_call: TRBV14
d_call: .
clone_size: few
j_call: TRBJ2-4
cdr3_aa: CASSLAGNIQYF
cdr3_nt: TGTGCCAGCAGCCTTGCTGGCAACATTCAGTACTTC

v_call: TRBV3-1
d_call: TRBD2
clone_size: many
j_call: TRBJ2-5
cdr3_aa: CASSQDPGLAGALETQYF
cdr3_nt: TGTGCCAGCAGCCAAGATCCCGGACTAGCGGGAGCCCTAGAGACCCAGTACTTC

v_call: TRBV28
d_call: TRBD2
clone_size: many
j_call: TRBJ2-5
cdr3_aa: CASSAAGTSGAGTQYF
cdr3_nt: TGTGCCAGCAGTGCCGCCGGGACTAGCGGGGCTGGGACCCAGTACTTC

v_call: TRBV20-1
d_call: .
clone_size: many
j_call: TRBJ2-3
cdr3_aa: CSAPGANTDTQYF
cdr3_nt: TGCAGTGCTCCAGGGGCGAATACAGATACGCAGTATTTT

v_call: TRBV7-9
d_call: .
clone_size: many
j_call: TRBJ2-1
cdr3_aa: CASSFSGSPYNEQFF
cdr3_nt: TGTGCCAGCAGCTTTAGTGGCTCGCCCTACAATGAGCAGTTCTTC

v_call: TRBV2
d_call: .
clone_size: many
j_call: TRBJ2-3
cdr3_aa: CASSPFGSTDTQYF
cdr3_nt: TGTGCCAGCAGTCCTTTCGGGAGTACAGATACGCAGTATTTT

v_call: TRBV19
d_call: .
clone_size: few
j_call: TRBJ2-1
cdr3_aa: CASSIVLYNEQFF
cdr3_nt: TGTGCCAGTAGTATAGTCCTTTACAATGAGCAGTTCTTC

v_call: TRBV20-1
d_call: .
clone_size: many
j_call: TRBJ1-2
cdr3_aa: CSARGSLGVNYGYTF
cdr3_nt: TGCAGTGCTAGAGGGAGTTTGGGGGTTAACTATGGCTACACCTTC

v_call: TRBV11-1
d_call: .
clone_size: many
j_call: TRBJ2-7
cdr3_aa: CASSLGSGTYEQYF
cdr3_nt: TGTGCCAGCAGTCTCGGGTCGGGGACCTACGAGCAGTACTTC

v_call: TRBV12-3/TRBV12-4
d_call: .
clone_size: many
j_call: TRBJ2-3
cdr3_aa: CASSTSDTQYF
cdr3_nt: TGTGCCAGCAGCACAAGTGATACGCAGTATTTT

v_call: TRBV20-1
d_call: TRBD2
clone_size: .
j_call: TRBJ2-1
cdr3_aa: CSAVSGRGNNEQFF
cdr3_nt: TGCAGTGCTGTTAGCGGGAGGGGGAACAATGAGCAGTTCTTC

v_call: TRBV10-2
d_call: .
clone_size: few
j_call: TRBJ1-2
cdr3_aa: CASRDLAANYGYAF
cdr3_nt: TGCGCCAGCAGGGACCTCGCAGCTAACTATGGCTACGCCTTC